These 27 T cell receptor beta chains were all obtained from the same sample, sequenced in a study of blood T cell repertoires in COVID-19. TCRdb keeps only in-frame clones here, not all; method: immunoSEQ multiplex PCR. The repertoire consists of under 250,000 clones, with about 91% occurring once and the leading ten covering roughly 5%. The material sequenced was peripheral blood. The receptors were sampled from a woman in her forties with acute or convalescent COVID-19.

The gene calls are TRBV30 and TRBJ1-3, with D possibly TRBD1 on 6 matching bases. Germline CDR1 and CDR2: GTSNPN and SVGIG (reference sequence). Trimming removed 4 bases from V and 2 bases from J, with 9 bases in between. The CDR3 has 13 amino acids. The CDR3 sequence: CAWTGTTGNTIYF. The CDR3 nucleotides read TGTGCCTGGACCGGGACAACTGGAAACACCATATATTTT.

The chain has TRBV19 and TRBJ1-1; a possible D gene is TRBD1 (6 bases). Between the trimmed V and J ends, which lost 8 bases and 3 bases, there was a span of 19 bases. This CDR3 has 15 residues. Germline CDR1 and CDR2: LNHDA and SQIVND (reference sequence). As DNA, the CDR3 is TGTGCCAGTGGGACCCAGGGGAGAGGGGACACTGAAGCTTTCTTT. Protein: CASGTQGRGDTEAFF.

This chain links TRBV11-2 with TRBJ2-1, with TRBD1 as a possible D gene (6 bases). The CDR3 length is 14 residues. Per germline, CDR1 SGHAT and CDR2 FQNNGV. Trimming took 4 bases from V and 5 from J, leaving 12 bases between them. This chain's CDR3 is CASSWQGHDNEQFF. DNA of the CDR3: TGTGCCAGCAGCTGGCAGGGACACGACAATGAGCAGTTCTTC. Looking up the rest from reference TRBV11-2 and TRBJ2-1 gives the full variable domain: EAGVAQSPRYKIIEKRQSVAFWCNPISGHATLYWYQQILGQGPKLLIQFQNNGVVDDSQLPKDRFSAERLKGVDSTLKIQPAKLEDSAVYLCASSWQGHDNEQFFGPGTRLTVL.

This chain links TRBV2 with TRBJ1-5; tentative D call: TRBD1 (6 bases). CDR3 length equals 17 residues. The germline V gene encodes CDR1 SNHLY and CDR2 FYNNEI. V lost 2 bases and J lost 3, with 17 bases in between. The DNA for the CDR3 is TGTGCCAGCAGTGAAAGGCAGGGGAAGGGGCCCAATCAGCCCCAGCATTTT. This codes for CASSERQGKGPNQPQHF.

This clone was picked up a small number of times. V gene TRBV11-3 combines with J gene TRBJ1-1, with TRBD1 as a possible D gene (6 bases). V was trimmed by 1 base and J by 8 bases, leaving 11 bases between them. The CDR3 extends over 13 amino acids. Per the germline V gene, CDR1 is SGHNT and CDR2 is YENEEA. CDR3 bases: TGTGCCAGCAGCTTAGGTCGAGGGACAGAAGCTTTCTTT. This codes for CASSLGRGTEAFF.

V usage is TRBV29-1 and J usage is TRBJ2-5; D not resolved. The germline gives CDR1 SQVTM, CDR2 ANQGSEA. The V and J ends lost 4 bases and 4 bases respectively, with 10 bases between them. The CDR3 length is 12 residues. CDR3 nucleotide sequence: TGCAGCGTTGGGGTTCCAGGAGAGACCCAGTACTTC. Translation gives CSVGVPGETQYF.

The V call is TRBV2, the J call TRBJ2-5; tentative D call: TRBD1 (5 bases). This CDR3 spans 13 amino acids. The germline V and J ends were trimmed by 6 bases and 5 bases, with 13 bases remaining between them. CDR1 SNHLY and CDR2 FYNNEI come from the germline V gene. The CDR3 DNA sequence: TGTGCCAGCAGAGAGGCAGGGTGGGAGACCCAGTACTTC. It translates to CASREAGWETQYF.

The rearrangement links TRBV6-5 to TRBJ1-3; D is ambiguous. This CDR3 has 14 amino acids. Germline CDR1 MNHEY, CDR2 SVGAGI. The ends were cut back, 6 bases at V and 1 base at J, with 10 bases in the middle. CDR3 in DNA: TGTGCCAGCAGGGAGGGAGTGTCTGGAAACACCATATATTTT. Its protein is CASREGVSGNTIYF.

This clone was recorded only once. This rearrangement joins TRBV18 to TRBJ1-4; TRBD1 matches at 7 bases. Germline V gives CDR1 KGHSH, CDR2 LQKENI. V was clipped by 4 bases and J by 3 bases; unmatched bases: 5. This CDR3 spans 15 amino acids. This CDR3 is CASSHDRVPNEKLFF. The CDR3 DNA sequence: TGTGCCAGCTCACACGACAGGGTTCCTAATGAAAAACTGTTTTTT.

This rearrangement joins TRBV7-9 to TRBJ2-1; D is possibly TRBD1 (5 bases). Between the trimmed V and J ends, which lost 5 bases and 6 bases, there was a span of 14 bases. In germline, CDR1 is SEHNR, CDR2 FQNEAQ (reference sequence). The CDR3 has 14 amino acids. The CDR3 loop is CASSTRQPVNEQFF. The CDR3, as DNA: TGTGCCAGCAGCACCCGACAGCCTGTCAATGAGCAGTTCTTC. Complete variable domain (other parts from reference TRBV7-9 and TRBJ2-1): DTGVSQNPRHKITKRGQNVTFRCDPISEHNRLYWYRQTLGQGPEFLTYFQNEAQLEKSRLLSDRFSAERPKGSFSTLEIQRTEQGDSAMYLCASSTRQPVNEQFFGPGTRLTVL.

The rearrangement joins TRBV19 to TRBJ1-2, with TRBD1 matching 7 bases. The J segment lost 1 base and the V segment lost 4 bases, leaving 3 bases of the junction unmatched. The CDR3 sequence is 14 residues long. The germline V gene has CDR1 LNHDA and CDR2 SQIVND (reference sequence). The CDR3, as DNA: TGTGCCAGTAGTAGAGGGACAGTTAACTATGGCTACACCTTC. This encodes CASSRGTVNYGYTF.

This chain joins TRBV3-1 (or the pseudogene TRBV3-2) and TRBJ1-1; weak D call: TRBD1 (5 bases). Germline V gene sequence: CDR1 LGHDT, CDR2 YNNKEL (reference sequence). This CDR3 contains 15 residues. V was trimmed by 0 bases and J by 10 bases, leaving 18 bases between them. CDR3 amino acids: CASSQDLTARVRAFF. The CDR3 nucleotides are TGTGCCAGCAGCCAAGATTTGACAGCCAGAGTAAGAGCTTTCTTT.

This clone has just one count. The CDR3, as DNA: TGTGCCAGCAGCACCTACAGGGGGGTCGGCACTGAAGCTTTCTTT. Its translation is CASSTYRGVGTEAFF. The J gene is TRBJ1-1, the V gene TRBV9; TRBD1 matches 8 bases. Germline trimming cut 4 bases from V and 4 bases from J; bases unmatched to any gene: 9. The CDR3 runs to 15 residues. Per the germline V gene, CDR1 is SGDLS and CDR2 is YYNGEE.

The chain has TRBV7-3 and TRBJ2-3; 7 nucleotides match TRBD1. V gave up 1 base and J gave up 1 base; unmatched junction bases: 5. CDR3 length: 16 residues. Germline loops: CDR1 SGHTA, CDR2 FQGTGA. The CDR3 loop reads CASSLMDRSGTDTQYF. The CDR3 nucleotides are TGTGCCAGCAGCTTAATGGACAGGTCCGGCACAGATACGCAGTATTTT.

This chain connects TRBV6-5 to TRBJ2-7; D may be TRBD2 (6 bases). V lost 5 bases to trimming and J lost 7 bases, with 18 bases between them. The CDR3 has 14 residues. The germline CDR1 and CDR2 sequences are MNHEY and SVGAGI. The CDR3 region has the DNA TGTGCCAGCAGTCTTTGGGGGGTTTCTAGGGAGCAGTACGTC. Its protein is CASSLWGVSREQYV.

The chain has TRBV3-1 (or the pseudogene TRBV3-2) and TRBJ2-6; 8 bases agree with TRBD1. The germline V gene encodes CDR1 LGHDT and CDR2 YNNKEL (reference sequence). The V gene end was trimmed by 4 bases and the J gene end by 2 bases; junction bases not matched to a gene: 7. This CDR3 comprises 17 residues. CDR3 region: CASSRGRGRAGANVLTF. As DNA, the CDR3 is TGTGCCAGCAGCCGCGGCAGGGGGCGGGCTGGGGCCAACGTCCTGACTTTC.

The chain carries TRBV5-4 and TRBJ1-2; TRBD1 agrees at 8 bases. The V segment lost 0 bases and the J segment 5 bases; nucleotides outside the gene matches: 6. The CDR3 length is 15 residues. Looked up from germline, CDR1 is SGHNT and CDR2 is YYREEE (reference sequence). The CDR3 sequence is CASSLGAGQAYGYTF. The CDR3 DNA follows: TGTGCCAGCAGCTTGGGGGCGGGACAGGCATATGGCTACACCTTC. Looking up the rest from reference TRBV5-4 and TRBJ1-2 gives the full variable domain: ETGVTQSPTHLIKTRGQQVTLRCSSQSGHNTVSWYQQALGQGPQFIFQYYREEENGRGNFPPRFSGLQFPNYSSELNVNALELDDSALYLCASSLGAGQAYGYTFGSGTRLTVV.

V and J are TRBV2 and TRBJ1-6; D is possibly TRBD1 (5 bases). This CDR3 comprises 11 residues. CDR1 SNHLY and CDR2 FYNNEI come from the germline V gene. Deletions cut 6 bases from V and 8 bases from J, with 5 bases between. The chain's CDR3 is CASRTDSPLHF. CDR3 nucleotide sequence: TGTGCCAGCAGGACAGATTCACCCCTCCACTTT.

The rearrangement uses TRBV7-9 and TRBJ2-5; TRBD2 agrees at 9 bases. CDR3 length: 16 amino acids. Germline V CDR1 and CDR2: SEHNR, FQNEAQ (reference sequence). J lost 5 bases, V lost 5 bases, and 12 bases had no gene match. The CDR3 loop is CASSLSGAGGWETQYF. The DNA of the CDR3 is TGTGCCAGCAGCCTGTCCGGAGCGGGGGGCTGGGAGACCCAGTACTTC. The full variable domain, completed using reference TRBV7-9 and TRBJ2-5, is DTGVSQNPRHKITKRGQNVTFRCDPISEHNRLYWYRQTLGQGPEFLTYFQNEAQLEKSRLLSDRFSAERPKGSFSTLEIQRTEQGDSAMYLCASSLSGAGGWETQYFGPGTRLLVL.

Here the CDR3 DNA reads TGTGCCAGCAGCGTATCGGGAACTAATGAAAAACTGTTTTTT. This encodes CASSVSGTNEKLFF. The V gene is TRBV9, the J gene TRBJ1-4; no definite D call. This CDR3 has 14 amino acids. V gave up 1 base and J gave up 1 base, with 5 bases separating them. CDR1 is SGDLS and CDR2 is YYNGEE in the germline V gene.

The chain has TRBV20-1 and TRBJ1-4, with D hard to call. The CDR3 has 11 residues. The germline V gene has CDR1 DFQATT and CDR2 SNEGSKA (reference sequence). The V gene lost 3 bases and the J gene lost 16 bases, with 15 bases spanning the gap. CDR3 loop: CSASLLGRQFF. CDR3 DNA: TGCAGTGCTAGCCTTTTGGGTAGACAGTTTTTT.

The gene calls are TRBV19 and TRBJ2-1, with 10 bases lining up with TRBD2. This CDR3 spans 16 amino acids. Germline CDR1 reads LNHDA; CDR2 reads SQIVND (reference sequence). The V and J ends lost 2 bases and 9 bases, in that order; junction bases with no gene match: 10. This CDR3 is CASSILASGGRVEQFF. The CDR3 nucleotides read TGTGCCAGTAGTATACTGGCTAGCGGGGGACGTGTTGAGCAGTTCTTC.

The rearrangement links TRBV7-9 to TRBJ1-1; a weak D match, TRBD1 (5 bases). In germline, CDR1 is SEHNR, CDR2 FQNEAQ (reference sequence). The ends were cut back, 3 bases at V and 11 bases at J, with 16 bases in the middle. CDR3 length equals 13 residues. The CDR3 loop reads CASSLGLGYGAFF. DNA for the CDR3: TGTGCCAGCAGCTTGGGACTTGGGTATGGGGCTTTCTTT.

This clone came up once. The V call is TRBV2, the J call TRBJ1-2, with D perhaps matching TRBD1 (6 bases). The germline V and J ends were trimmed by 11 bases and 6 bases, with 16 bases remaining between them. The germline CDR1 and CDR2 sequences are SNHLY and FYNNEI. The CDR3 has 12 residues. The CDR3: CARLAGAHGYTF. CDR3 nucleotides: TGTGCCCGGTTAGCGGGGGCGCATGGCTACACCTTC.

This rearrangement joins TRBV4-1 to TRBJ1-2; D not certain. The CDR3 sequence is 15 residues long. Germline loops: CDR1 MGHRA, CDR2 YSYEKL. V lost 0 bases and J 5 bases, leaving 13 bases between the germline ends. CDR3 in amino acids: CASSQEGAVKYGYTF. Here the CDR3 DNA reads TGCGCCAGCAGCCAAGAAGGAGCAGTAAAGTATGGCTACACCTTC.

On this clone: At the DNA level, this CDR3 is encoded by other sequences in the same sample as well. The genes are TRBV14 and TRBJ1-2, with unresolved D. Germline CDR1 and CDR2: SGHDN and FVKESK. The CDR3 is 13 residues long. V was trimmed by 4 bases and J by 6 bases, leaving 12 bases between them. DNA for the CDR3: TGTGCCAGCAGCCCGTCCGGAGTGGATGGCTACACCTTC. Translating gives CASSPSGVDGYTF.

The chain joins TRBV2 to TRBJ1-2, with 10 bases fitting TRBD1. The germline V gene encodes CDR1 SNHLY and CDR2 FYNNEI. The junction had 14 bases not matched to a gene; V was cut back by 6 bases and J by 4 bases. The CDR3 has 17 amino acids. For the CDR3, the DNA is TGTGCCAGCAGGAGGGTGACAGGGGGCGCCGGGAGCTATGGCTACACCTTC. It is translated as CASRRVTGGAGSYGYTF.